What follows are 25 T cell receptor beta chains derived from one specimen sequenced in a study of blood T cell repertoires in COVID-19. The protocol was immunoSEQ multiplex PCR, while the TCRdb copy is restricted to in-frame clones and leaves out a portion. This sample has about 220,000 clones, with 80% to 85% found just once. Sequencing used peripheral blood. Receptors were obtained from a woman aged 55-75 years who had recovered from COVID-19.

The chain couples TRBV7-2 to TRBJ2-2, with 10 nucleotides matching TRBD2. CDR3 length: 16 residues. V was clipped by 3 bases and J by 6 bases; unmatched bases: 7. Germline values: CDR1 SGHTA, CDR2 FQGNSA. CDR3 DNA sequence: TGTGCCAGCAGCTTCGAAGCGGGGGGGCTAGCCGGGGAGCTGTTTTTT. It is translated as CASSFEAGGLAGELFF. The variable domain in full, completed from reference TRBV7-2 and TRBJ2-2, reads GAGVSQSPSNKVTEKGKDVELRCDPISGHTALYWYRQSLGQGLEFLIYFQGNSAPDKSGLPSDRFSAERTGGSVSTLTIQRTQQEDSAVYLCASSFEAGGLAGELFFGEGSRLTVL.

The rearrangement links TRBV3-1 (or the pseudogene TRBV3-2) to TRBJ2-7, with TRBD2 identical over 8 bases. With 5 bases clipped from V and 9 bases from J, the junction kept 6 bases outside the gene matches. CDR1 is LGHDT and CDR2 is YNNKEL in the germline V gene (reference sequence). The CDR3 loop spans 12 amino acids. CDR3 nucleotides: TGTGCCAGCAGCAGCGGGGGAGGCGGGCAGTACTTC. This encodes CASSSGGGGQYF.

The rearrangement links TRBV5-1 to TRBJ1-5; D gene uncertain. Per germline, CDR1 SGHRS and CDR2 YFSETQ. The CDR3 spans 16 residues. Trimming removed 4 bases at V and 3 bases at J, with 17 bases between. CDR3 bases: TGCGCCAGCAGCATCGTGCCGCGGGGAAACAATCAGCCCCAGCATTTT. Translation: CASSIVPRGNNQPQHF.

The rearrangement uses TRBV5-6 and TRBJ1-3; a possible D gene is TRBD1 (6 bases). The CDR3 is 15 residues long. CDR1 is SGHDT and CDR2 is YYEEEE in the germline V gene. V lost 4 bases and J lost 0, with 11 bases in between. In DNA form, the CDR3 reads TGTGCCAGCAGCCTTACAGGGAACTCTGGAAACACCATATATTTT. It specifies CASSLTGNSGNTIYF.

V gene TRBV2 combines with J gene TRBJ1-3; D possibly corresponds to TRBD1 (6 bases). Trimming took 7 bases from V and 0 from J, leaving 13 bases between them. The CDR3 length is 15 residues. Germline-derived CDR1 and CDR2 are SNHLY and FYNNEI. CDR3 amino acids: CASNQGHPSGNTIYF. The CDR3 coding sequence is TGTGCCAGCAACCAGGGACACCCCTCTGGAAACACCATATATTTT.

The chain is built from TRBV24-1 and TRBJ2-1, with 11 bases aligning to TRBD1. CDR3 length: 16 amino acids. From germline, CDR1 is KGHDR and CDR2 SFDVKD. The J segment lost 3 bases and the V segment lost 3 bases, leaving 3 bases of the junction unmatched. CDR3 sequence (DNA): TGTGCCACCAGTGATGGACAGGGGGCAAGCTACAATGAGCAGTTCTTC. Translating gives CATSDGQGASYNEQFF.

V is TRBV7-2 and J is TRBJ1-1, with TRBD1 identical over 9 bases. Germline lookup yields CDR1 SGHTA and CDR2 FQGNSA. The trim removed 5 bases at V and 0 bases at J, leaving 7 bases unmatched. This CDR3 is 16 amino acids long. The CDR3 spells CASSTRTGAVNTEAFF. CDR3 sequence (DNA): TGTGCCAGCAGCACAAGGACAGGGGCGGTGAACACTGAAGCTTTCTTT.

The V and J genes are TRBV7-3 and TRBJ2-1; TRBD1 matches 8 bases. Germline trimming cut 3 bases from V and 8 bases from J; bases unmatched to any gene: 9. CDR1 is SGHTA, CDR2 FQGTGA, per germline. The CDR3 has 15 residues. The CDR3 protein is CASSLTGAIGHEQFF. CDR3 DNA: TGTGCCAGCAGCTTGACAGGGGCTATTGGACATGAGCAGTTCTTC.

In nucleotides, the CDR3 is TGTGCCAGCAGCTTAGCCTACACCGGGGAGCTGTTTTTT. Protein: CASSLAYTGELFF. The V gene is TRBV13, the J gene TRBJ2-2; D unclear. The length of the CDR3 is 13 residues. Trimming cost V 1 base and J 3 bases, with 3 bases left between them. From germline, CDR1 is PRHDT and CDR2 FYEKMQ (reference sequence).

The rearrangement joins TRBV9 to TRBJ1-2; 9 bases agree with TRBD1. V dropped 1 base and J dropped 4; count of bases not matched to a gene: 14. CDR1 SGDLS and CDR2 YYNGEE come from the germline V gene. The CDR3 totals 18 residues. In DNA form, the CDR3 reads TGTGCCAGCAGCGTATCCCCCCCAGGACAGGGGATCGGCTATGGCTACACCTTC. Translation gives CASSVSPPGQGIGYGYTF.

The sample holds one count of this clone. The chain recombines TRBV4-1 with TRBJ1-2; 8 nucleotides line up with TRBD1. The CDR3 sequence is 16 residues long. The germline V gene has CDR1 MGHRA and CDR2 YSYEKL. With V trimmed by 3 bases and J by 6 bases, 12 bases remained unmatched. The CDR3 here is CASSHGQGRASDGYTF. CDR3 nucleotides: TGCGCCAGCAGCCATGGACAGGGCCGGGCCTCCGATGGCTACACCTTC.

This clone has a handful of counts. The chain recombines TRBV7-3 with TRBJ2-2; 15 nucleotides align to TRBD2. Germline trimming cut 3 bases from V and 4 bases from J; bases unmatched to any gene: 3. This CDR3 has 17 amino acids. CDR1 is SGHTA, CDR2 FQGTGA, per germline. The CDR3 region is CASSLGLAGGLTGELFF. CDR3 DNA: TGTGCCAGCAGCTTGGGACTAGCGGGGGGCCTCACCGGGGAGCTGTTTTTT.

The chain has TRBV5-1 and TRBJ2-3; 7 nucleotides match TRBD1. The CDR3 consists of 14 residues. From germline, CDR1 is SGHRS and CDR2 YFSETQ. V gave up 0 bases and J gave up 6 bases; unmatched junction bases: 4. The chain's CDR3 is CASSLGQGRDTQYF. In nucleotides, the CDR3 is TGCGCCAGCAGCTTGGGACAGGGAAGGGATACGCAGTATTTT.

The chain joins TRBV30 to TRBJ1-2; the match to TRBD1 covers 7 bases. The length of the CDR3 is 15 residues. V trimming: 2 bases; J trimming: 4 bases; junction bases outside the gene matches: 10. CDR1 and CDR2 from the germline V gene are GTSNPN and SVGIG (reference sequence). This chain's CDR3 is CAWSFQGVRSYGYTF. The CDR3 DNA sequence: TGTGCCTGGAGTTTTCAGGGGGTACGGAGCTATGGCTACACCTTC.

The chain is built from TRBV30 and TRBJ1-1, with TRBD1 as a possible D gene (6 bases). Looked up from germline, CDR1 is GTSNPN and CDR2 is SVGIG (reference sequence). Trimming left V 0 bases short and J 6 bases short, with 23 bases between. The CDR3 is 17 residues long. CDR3 residues: CAWSVQGGDSCGSEAFF. The CDR3, as DNA: TGTGCCTGGAGTGTACAAGGGGGAGATAGTTGTGGCTCTGAAGCTTTCTTT.

The V call is TRBV27, the J call TRBJ2-1, with 9 nucleotides matching TRBD2. Germline V gene data show CDR1 as MNHEY and CDR2 as SMNVEV (reference sequence). The J segment lost 11 bases and the V segment lost 1 base, leaving 3 bases of the junction unmatched. The length of the CDR3 is 13 residues. CDR3 nucleotides: TGTGCCAGCAGTTTATATGGGACTAGCCAGCAGTTCTTC. It translates to CASSLYGTSQQFF.

This clone showed up just once. The V and J genes are TRBV7-8 and TRBJ1-5, with D hard to call. The CDR3 sequence is 16 residues long. Germline assignment: CDR1 SGHVS and CDR2 FQNEAQ. V lost 1 base to trimming and J lost 3 bases, with 13 bases between them. The CDR3 reads CASSLDPGQYNQPQHF. The CDR3 DNA reads as TGTGCCAGCAGCTTAGATCCTGGCCAATACAATCAGCCCCAGCATTTT.

The chain links TRBV7-9 to TRBJ1-4, with a possible D match to TRBD1 (6 bases). Trimming removed 1 base at V and 3 bases at J, with 12 bases between. The germline gives CDR1 SEHNR, CDR2 FQNEAQ (reference sequence). The CDR3 length is 16 residues. The CDR3 DNA sequence: TGTGCCAGCAGCTTAGACCAAAGGGGGTCTAATGAAAAACTGTTTTTT. This sequence encodes CASSLDQRGSNEKLFF.

This clone was seen a single time. The chain uses TRBV7-9 and TRBJ1-2; a possible D gene is TRBD1 (6 bases). The CDR3 is 16 amino acids. Trimming removed 5 bases from V and 4 bases from J, with 20 bases in between. Looked up from germline, CDR1 is SEHNR and CDR2 is FQNEAQ (reference sequence). The CDR3 nucleotides are TGTGCCAGCAGCCAACAGCCCCCACAGGGTGTCTATGGCTACACCTTC. Translation gives CASSQQPPQGVYGYTF.

V usage is TRBV4-3 and J usage is TRBJ2-3, with 14 bases fitting TRBD2. The CDR3 runs 18 residues. V lost 5 bases to trimming and J lost 5 bases; unmatched junction nucleotides: 12. Germline assignment: CDR1 LGHNA and CDR2 YSLEER. CDR3 DNA: TGCGCCAGCAGCGACCGAGGCGGACTAGCGGGGGGAAAAGATACGCAGTATTTT. This sequence encodes CASSDRGGLAGGKDTQYF.

This sequence joins TRBV7-9 and TRBJ2-3; 9 bases are a match to TRBD2. Losses at the gene ends were 3 bases for V and 2 bases for J; bases not matched to a gene: 12. Germline assignment: CDR1 SEHNR and CDR2 FQNEAQ (reference sequence). The CDR3 sequence is 18 residues long. The chain's CDR3 is CASSLRLAGTHSTDTQYF. The CDR3 DNA reads TGTGCCAGCAGCTTGAGGCTAGCGGGGACACATTCCACAGATACGCAGTATTTT.

About this clone itself: The junction and the germline gene differ at one end; a read error may be behind it. The rearrangement joins TRBV7-7 to TRBJ2-3, with 11 bases that match TRBD2. CDR3 size: 15 residues. Germline CDR1 is SSHAT and CDR2 is FNYEAQ (reference sequence). The CDR3 sequence: CASSLAGGQADTQYF. CDR3 sequence (DNA): TGTGCTAGCAGCTTAGCGGGGGGGCAGGCAGATACGCAGTATTTT.

The CDR3 nucleotides read TGTGCCAGCACCCCCCCGGGACTGCATAACTATGGCTACACCTTC. Protein sequence: CASTPPGLHNYGYTF. V gene TRBV28 combines with J gene TRBJ1-2, with D perhaps TRBD1 (5 bases). Germline CDR1 MDHEN, CDR2 SYDVKM. The CDR3 covers 15 residues. Trimming took 7 bases from V and 1 from J, leaving 16 bases between them.

This clone has a handful of counts. The gene calls are TRBV7-9 and TRBJ2-1; 8 nucleotides agree with TRBD2. The CDR3 has 16 residues. Trimming at V came to 5 bases and at J to 7 bases, leaving 13 bases not matched to a gene. Germline assignment: CDR1 SEHNR and CDR2 FQNEAQ (reference sequence). The CDR3 nucleotides read TGTGCCAGCAGCCCAGGACCGCGGGGGGCGGGGAATGAGCAGTTCTTC. Protein sequence: CASSPGPRGAGNEQFF.

The chain combines TRBV5-1 with TRBJ2-3, with D possibly being TRBD2 (5 bases). Trimming cost V 0 bases and J 2 bases, with 10 bases left between them. CDR1 and CDR2 from the germline V gene are SGHRS and YFSETQ. The CDR3 has 15 amino acids. The CDR3 region is CASSLVAEATDTQYF. The CDR3, as DNA: TGCGCCAGCAGCTTGGTTGCGGAGGCCACAGATACGCAGTATTTT.